What follows are 19 T cell receptor beta chains derived from one specimen sequenced in a study of blood T cell repertoires in COVID-19. The method was immunoSEQ multiplex PCR; TCRdb's version includes in-frame clones alone and lacks a portion of them. Altogether a few hundred thousand clones are present, about nine tenths being singletons, with the ten largest covering 1.5% to 2%. Sequencing used PBMCs or T cells enriched from blood (not recorded which). The receptors derive from a woman aged 25 to 39 who had recovered from COVID-19.

The chain is built from TRBV27 and TRBJ1-1; D possibly corresponds to TRBD1 (5 bases). CDR3 length: 15 residues. Germline V lookup: CDR1 MNHEY, CDR2 SMNVEV (reference sequence). Trimming shortened V by 3 bases and J by 0 bases, and 11 bases separated the two germline ends. The DNA of the CDR3 is TGTGCCAGCAGTTTGGCGGGACCGATGAACACTGAAGCTTTCTTT. Amino acid sequence: CASSLAGPMNTEAFF.

The chain carries TRBV18 and TRBJ2-1; unclear D gene. The CDR3 consists of 13 residues. Per the germline V gene, CDR1 is KGHSH and CDR2 is LQKENI. V lost 4 bases to trimming and J lost 0 bases, with 4 bases between them. For the CDR3, the DNA is TGTGCCAGCTCACTCAACTCCTACAATGAGCAGTTCTTC. Its protein product is CASSLNSYNEQFF.

The rearrangement joins TRBV4-1 to TRBJ2-7; 8 bases map to TRBD1. J lost 6 bases, V lost 0 bases, and 10 bases had no gene match. Per germline, CDR1 MGHRA and CDR2 YSYEKL. The CDR3 is 16 residues long. CDR3 in DNA: TGCGCCAGCAGCCAAGATTCTCGACAGGGGTTTAGCGAGCAGTACTTC. Translating it yields CASSQDSRQGFSEQYF.

This clone is a singleton in its sample. The chain joins TRBV5-4 to TRBJ2-2; TRBD1 aligns across 8 bases. Per germline, CDR1 SGHNT and CDR2 YYREEE (reference sequence). The CDR3 spans 19 residues. After removal of 0 bases from V and 2 bases from J, the junction contained 12 bases not matched to a gene. CDR3 loop: CASSLGWVRGRYNTGELFF. CDR3 DNA sequence: TGTGCCAGCAGCTTGGGTTGGGTCAGGGGGCGATATAACACCGGGGAGCTGTTTTTT.

This sequence joins TRBV7-8 and TRBJ1-6; 10 positions agree with TRBD1. The CDR3 sequence is 15 residues long. Trimming at V came to 1 base and at J to 10 bases, leaving 4 bases not matched to a gene. Per germline, CDR1 SGHVS and CDR2 FQNEAQ. The CDR3 is CASSLGQGAGSPLHF. The CDR3 DNA follows: TGTGCCAGCAGCTTAGGACAGGGGGCGGGATCACCCCTCCACTTT.

This rearrangement joins TRBV5-4 to TRBJ1-2, with D tentatively TRBD1 (6 bases). Per germline, CDR1 SGHNT and CDR2 YYREEE (reference sequence). The CDR3 has 14 amino acids. Trimming left V 5 bases short and J 4 bases short, with 15 bases between. Written as DNA, the CDR3 is TGTGCCAGCAGGGAACAGGGTCTGGGCTATGGCTACACCTTC. Its protein is CASREQGLGYGYTF.

The rearrangement uses TRBV19 and TRBJ1-3; 8 bases match TRBD1. V lost 6 bases to trimming and J lost 0 bases; unmatched junction nucleotides: 4. The CDR3 length is 15 residues. CDR1 is LNHDA, CDR2 SQIVND, per germline (reference sequence). The CDR3 DNA follows: TGTGCCAGTAGGGACAGGGTCGGCTCTGGAAACACCATATATTTT. Its protein is CASRDRVGSGNTIYF.

The CDR3 reads CASSSSGGGDSTDTQYF. CDR3 DNA: TGTGCCAGCAGCTCCTCCGGCGGGGGGGATAGCACAGATACGCAGTATTTT. The chain joins TRBV5-4 to TRBJ2-3, with 9 bases identical to TRBD2. CDR1 and CDR2 from the germline V gene are SGHNT and YYREEE (reference sequence). The CDR3 sequence is 17 residues long. V shed 3 bases, J shed 0 bases, and the junction held 8 bases outside the gene matches. Using reference TRBV5-4 and TRBJ2-3 for the parts outside the CDR3, the full variable domain is ETGVTQSPTHLIKTRGQQVTLRCSSQSGHNTVSWYQQALGQGPQFIFQYYREEENGRGNFPPRFSGLQFPNYSSELNVNALELDDSALYLCASSSSGGGDSTDTQYFGPGTRLTVL.

V usage is TRBV19 and J usage is TRBJ2-7, with unresolved D. Deletions cut 8 bases from V and 3 bases from J, with 14 bases between. Germline CDR1 reads LNHDA; CDR2 reads SQIVND (reference sequence). The CDR3 length is 13 residues. CDR3 region: CASAVGALYEQYF. The CDR3 region has the DNA TGTGCCAGTGCGGTCGGAGCCCTCTACGAGCAGTACTTC. The full variable domain, completed using reference TRBV19 and TRBJ2-7, is DGGITQSPKYLFRKEGQNVTLSCEQNLNHDAMYWYRQDPGQGLRLIYYSQIVNDFQKGDIAEGYSVSREKKESFPLTVTSAQKNPTAFYLCASAVGALYEQYFGPGTRLTVT.

This chain uses TRBV9 with TRBJ2-2, with D possibly matching TRBD2 (5 bases). The CDR3 loop spans 14 amino acids. Trimming took 2 bases from V and 4 from J, leaving 9 bases between them. Germline-derived CDR1 and CDR2 are SGDLS and YYNGEE. Here the CDR3 reads CASSVTRSTGELFF. CDR3 sequence (DNA): TGTGCCAGCAGCGTTACTAGGAGCACCGGGGAGCTGTTTTTT.

The genes are TRBV13 and TRBJ2-1, with 10 positions matching TRBD2. The V segment lost 4 bases and the J segment 2 bases; nucleotides outside the gene matches: 2. The CDR3 is 15 amino acids. The germline V gene encodes CDR1 PRHDT and CDR2 FYEKMQ (reference sequence). CDR3: CASSSLAGAYNEQFF. The CDR3 bases are TGTGCCAGCAGCTCGCTAGCGGGAGCCTACAATGAGCAGTTCTTC.

The V and J genes are TRBV28 and TRBJ2-1; 11 bases match TRBD2. The J segment lost 5 bases and the V segment lost 3 bases, leaving 12 bases of the junction unmatched. Germline CDR1 and CDR2: MDHEN and SYDVKM. CDR3 length: 18 amino acids. The chain's CDR3 is CASSFASGGTFINNEQFF. The CDR3 bases are TGTGCCAGCAGTTTTGCTAGCGGGGGGACCTTCATAAACAATGAGCAGTTCTTC. The complete variable domain, with remaining parts taken from reference TRBV28 and TRBJ2-1, reads DVKVTQSSRYLVKRTGEKVFLECVQDMDHENMFWYRQDPGLGLRLIYFSYDVKMKEKGDIPEGYSVSREKKERFSLILESASTNQTSMYLCASSFASGGTFINNEQFFGPGTRLTVL.

The rearrangement joins TRBV28 to TRBJ2-3, with 8 positions matching TRBD2. Germline V CDR1 and CDR2: MDHEN, SYDVKM. V was clipped by 7 bases and J by 2 bases; unmatched bases: 14. The CDR3 has 17 residues. This CDR3 reads CASMVAGKLLNTDTQYF. The CDR3 nucleotides are TGTGCCAGCATGGTAGCGGGAAAGCTTTTAAACACAGATACGCAGTATTTT.

This rearrangement joins TRBV30 to TRBJ2-7, with TRBD2 matching 10 bases. Unmatched junction bases numbered 8, after V lost 4 bases and J lost 5 bases. The CDR3 is 14 residues long. Germline V CDR1 and CDR2: GTSNPN, SVGIG (reference sequence). This chain's CDR3 is CAWTPSGSMDEQYF. DNA of the CDR3: TGTGCCTGGACCCCTAGCGGGAGCATGGACGAGCAGTACTTC.

The V gene is TRBV7-3, the J gene TRBJ1-3; D unresolved. The V gene's germline CDR1 is SGHTA and CDR2 FQGTGA. Trimming shortened V by 1 base and J by 4 bases, and 11 bases separated the two germline ends. The CDR3 is made up of 15 amino acids. The CDR3 loop reads CASSLRHSQGNTIYF. The DNA for the CDR3 is TGTGCCAGCAGCTTAAGGCATTCACAGGGAAACACCATATATTTT.

This sequence joins TRBV6-5 and TRBJ2-7; the D gene is possibly TRBD2 (6 bases). The CDR3 runs 14 residues. CDR1 MNHEY and CDR2 SVGAGI come from the germline V gene. V was pared by 2 bases and J by 1 base, with 9 bases between. In DNA form, the CDR3 reads TGTGCCAGCAGTTACGGAGGGATATCCTACGAGCAGTACTTC. It codes for CASSYGGISYEQYF.

This clone was observed once. The rearrangement links TRBV6-2 or TRBV6-3 to TRBJ1-2; perhaps TRBD1 as D (6 bases). The CDR3 spans 15 residues. Per the germline V gene, CDR1 is MNHEY and CDR2 is SVGEGT. V was cut by 0 bases and J by 8 bases, with 16 bases left in between. The CDR3 nucleotides read TGTGCCAGCAGTTACTCCACAGGGTCCCTCTCCGGCTACACCTTC. Translation: CASSYSTGSLSGYTF.

The chain combines TRBV7-2 with TRBJ1-5, with a weak D call TRBD1 (5 bases). Germline CDR1 is SGHTA and CDR2 is FQGNSA. The CDR3 is 13 residues long. Trimming cost V 4 bases and J 6 bases, with 10 bases left between them. In DNA form, the CDR3 reads TGTGCCAGCAGCTCGGGGGTGGCTCAGCCCCAGCATTTT. Amino acid sequence: CASSSGVAQPQHF.

The genes are TRBV7-3 and TRBJ1-2, with TRBD1 matching over 10 bases. Germline values: CDR1 SGHTA, CDR2 FQGTGA. The V segment lost 4 bases and the J segment 4 bases; nucleotides outside the gene matches: 6. The length of the CDR3 is 15 residues. CDR3 region: CASSSTGGSFYGYTF. The DNA of the CDR3 is TGTGCCAGCAGCTCGACAGGGGGCTCTTTCTATGGCTACACCTTC.